Listed here are 2 T cell receptor beta chains from one sample, sequenced in a study of T-cell memory formation after mild COVID-19. TCRdb called the 5' RACE reads again in MiXCR, with one record for every CDR3 protein. The sample yields over 120,000 distinct CDR3 sequences, roughly 21% seen once. The sequenced sample consisted of PBMCs or a T cell subset sorted from them (not recorded which). The origin of the receptors is an adult woman who had mild COVID-19 (a few samples of this study predate the infection). Cell type and time point are not known.

This clonotype showed up just a few times. The V call is TRBV7-2, the J call TRBJ1-1; TRBD1 is a possible D gene (6 bases). Trimming cost V 2 bases and J 0 bases, with 16 bases left between them. This CDR3 region has 17 residues. The germline V gene encodes CDR1 SGHTA and CDR2 FQGNSA. The CDR3 coding sequence is TGTGCCAGCAGCTTACCGAACAGGGACCCTTTGAACACTGAAGCTTTCTTT. Protein: CASSLPNRDPLNTEAFF.

This clonotype was observed a handful of times. The chain carries TRBV20-1 and TRBJ1-2, with 8 positions matching TRBD1. This CDR3 contains 14 residues. Germline CDR1 DFQATT, CDR2 SNEGSKA (reference sequence). J was trimmed by 7 bases and V by 5 bases; bases with no gene match: 12. The CDR3 coding sequence is TGCAGTGCTCCTGTCAGGGGGCGTCAGCTTGGCTACACCTTC. This sequence encodes CSAPVRGRQLGYTF.